This record covers a single T cell receptor beta chain. Its target is unknown. This record belongs to a study of T cell responses to AZD1222 COVID-19 vaccine. Findings and caveats of the study: The study found Spike-specific TCR breadth and depth rose after two AZD1222 doses. Vaccine-related CD4 TCRs covered spike, predominating at 160-218 and 743-854.

CDR3 size: 14 residues. Per germline, CDR1 MNHEY and CDR2 SMNVEV (reference sequence). The junction had 10 bases not matched to a gene; V was cut back by 6 bases and J by 8 bases. The protocol was immunoSEQ multiplex PCR, while the TCRdb copy is restricted to in-frame clones and leaves out a portion. The sample shows about 140,000 clones, roughly 90% of them seen only once. V and J are TRBV27 and TRBJ2-1; 7 bases are a match to TRBD1. This TCR was recovered from an adult who received the AZD1222 COVID-19 vaccine. The sequences come from peripheral blood, collected 28 days after the second AZD1222 dose. CDR3 residues: CASRNRGAPHEQFF. DNA for the CDR3: TGTGCCAGCAGGAACAGGGGTGCGCCCCATGAGCAGTTCTTC.